The next 24 T cell receptor beta chains were all read from a single sample in a study of Ad26.COV2.S vaccination and SARS-CoV-2 variants. Profiling relied on immunoSEQ multiplex PCR, and the TCRdb table lists in-frame clones only, not all of them. The table has about 280,000 clones, 87% seen once. Regarding treatment: around 19 received Ad26.COV2.S at low or high dose, single or two shots; 5 received placebo; per-sample allocation not given. Specimens were obtained on day 63 following the first vaccine or placebo injection. The specimen comprised peripheral blood, sampled in a trial of Ad26.COV2.S vaccine versus placebo. These receptors were collected from a person aged 18-60 years who received the Ad26.COV2.S COVID-19 vaccine or a placebo.

The rearrangement links TRBV5-4 to TRBJ2-7; TRBD2 matches at 12 bases. The CDR3 extends over 17 amino acids. CDR1 SGHNT and CDR2 YYREEE come from the germline V gene (reference sequence). The junction had 11 bases not matched to a gene; V was cut back by 5 bases and J by 2 bases. CDR3 protein: CASSRRLAGEVTYEQYF. CDR3 DNA: TGTGCCAGCAGTCGAAGACTAGCGGGAGAGGTGACCTACGAGCAGTACTTC.

A single count supports this clone. V and J are TRBV7-3 and TRBJ2-7; tentative D call: TRBD1 (6 bases). CDR1 and CDR2 (germline): SGHTA, FQGTGA. The V end lost 1 base, the J end lost 6 bases, and 16 bases lay between the germline ends. The CDR3 covers 15 residues. Here the CDR3 reads CASSLIGNRASEQYF. In nucleotides, the CDR3 is TGTGCCAGCAGCTTAATTGGAAACAGGGCTTCCGAGCAGTACTTC.

This rearrangement joins TRBV18 to TRBJ2-1, with D maybe TRBD2 (6 bases). Between the trimmed V and J ends, which lost 3 bases and 7 bases, there was a span of 13 bases. Germline loops: CDR1 KGHSH, CDR2 LQKENI. This CDR3 has 14 amino acids. CDR3 coding DNA: TGTGCCAGCTCACCGACTAGTCGAGGGAATGAGCAGTTCTTC. Translated: CASSPTSRGNEQFF.

This chain uses TRBV2 with TRBJ2-5; D possibly corresponds to TRBD2 (6 bases). Deletions cut 4 bases from V and 1 base from J, with 10 bases between. CDR1 and CDR2 from the germline V gene are SNHLY and FYNNEI. This CDR3 is built from 14 residues. The CDR3 DNA sequence: TGTGCCAGCAGTGCTGGGACTCTCCAAGAGACCCAGTACTTC. Protein product: CASSAGTLQETQYF.

The chain combines TRBV18 with TRBJ1-2; D gene uncertain. Germline CDR1 reads KGHSH; CDR2 reads LQKENI. This CDR3 is built from 19 residues. Trimming cost V 0 bases and J 5 bases, with 25 bases left between them. CDR3 nucleotides: TGTGCCAGCTCACCACCGGCCGTCGGTGGATCGGCAATAACGTATGGCTACACCTTC. Amino acids: CASSPPAVGGSAITYGYTF.

This clone was picked up a small number of times. The chain joins TRBV2 to TRBJ1-4; D not certain. V was pared by 8 bases and J by 7 bases, with 17 bases between. CDR3 size: 14 residues. CDR1 and CDR2 (germline): SNHLY, FYNNEI. The DNA for the CDR3 is TGTGCCAGCGGTAGACGCGGCGGTGGTGAAAAACTGTTTTTT. Translated, it gives CASGRRGGGEKLFF.

This clone was counted a few times. This chain connects TRBV29-1 to TRBJ2-3; D is possibly TRBD2 (5 bases). With 7 bases removed from V and 0 bases from J, the gap between germline ends came to 8 bases. Germline loops: CDR1 SQVTM, CDR2 ANQGSEA. The CDR3 is 12 residues long. CDR3: CSAGISTDTQYF. CDR3 nucleotides: TGCAGCGCCGGGATCAGCACAGATACGCAGTATTTT.

The chain has TRBV5-1 and TRBJ2-2; 7 bases align to TRBD2. V lost 7 bases to trimming and J lost 1 base; unmatched junction nucleotides: 7. The length of the CDR3 is 15 residues. In germline, CDR1 is SGHRS, CDR2 YFSETQ. The CDR3 here is CASRFSGRNTGELFF. The CDR3, as DNA: TGCGCCAGCCGATTTAGCGGGCGGAACACCGGGGAGCTGTTTTTT. The variable domain in full, completed from reference TRBV5-1 and TRBJ2-2, reads KAGVTQTPRYLIKTRGQQVTLSCSPISGHRSVSWYQQTPGQGLQFLFEYFSETQRNKGNFPGRFSGRQFSNSRSEMNVSTLELGDSALYLCASRFSGRNTGELFFGEGSRLTVL.

The chain employs TRBV19 and TRBJ2-7; possible D gene TRBD2, 5 bases. In germline, CDR1 is LNHDA, CDR2 SQIVND (reference sequence). V gave up 3 bases and J gave up 0 bases, with 12 bases separating them. This CDR3 comprises 15 residues. CDR3 sequence reads: CASSILRGSSYEQYF. CDR3 DNA: TGTGCCAGTAGTATCCTGCGTGGGAGCTCCTACGAGCAGTACTTC.

The chain carries TRBV4-2 and TRBJ2-7; TRBD1 aligns across 9 bases. J lost 6 bases, V lost 1 base, and 13 bases had no gene match. CDR3 size: 17 residues. Germline V gene lookup returns CDR1 LGHNA and CDR2 YNFKEQ. The CDR3 DNA sequence: TGTGCCAGCAGCCAAGCTCCCGACAGGGGGAGAATGCGCGAGCAGTACTTC. It translates to CASSQAPDRGRMREQYF.

V and J are TRBV6-4 and TRBJ2-1, with D possibly being TRBD2 (5 bases). With 6 bases removed from V and 7 bases from J, the gap between germline ends came to 7 bases. Germline CDR1 and CDR2: MRHNA and SNTAGT. The CDR3 is 11 residues long. The chain's CDR3 is CASRRVNEQFF. CDR3 nucleotides: TGTGCCAGCAGGCGGGTAAATGAGCAGTTCTTC.

The rearrangement uses TRBV9 and TRBJ2-7; D gene unclear. This CDR3 contains 14 residues. V shed 0 bases and J shed 0 bases, with 7 bases lying between them. CDR1 is SGDLS and CDR2 is YYNGEE in the germline V gene. The CDR3 DNA reads TGTGCCAGCAGCGTAGCACAGAGCTCCTACGAGCAGTACTTC. It is translated as CASSVAQSSYEQYF.

J is TRBJ1-1 and V is TRBV19; D possibly corresponds to TRBD1 (5 bases). The germline V gene encodes CDR1 LNHDA and CDR2 SQIVND (reference sequence). CDR3 length equals 15 residues. Trimming shortened V by 1 base and J by 4 bases, and 13 bases separated the two germline ends. The CDR3 spells CASSIGGGTGTEAFF. The CDR3 coding sequence is TGTGCCAGTAGTATAGGCGGAGGGACGGGCACTGAAGCTTTCTTT.

The chain carries TRBV7-2 and TRBJ2-1; D assignment may be TRBD1 or TRBD2 (5 bases each). V was cut by 5 bases and J by 2 bases, with 13 bases left in between. The CDR3 length is 15 residues. The germline V gene has CDR1 SGHTA and CDR2 FQGNSA. The CDR3 DNA is TGTGCCAGCAGCCTTGAGGGGAGCCCCTACAATGAGCAGTTCTTC. This codes for CASSLEGSPYNEQFF.

V gene TRBV7-2 combines with J gene TRBJ2-7, with 7 bases identical to TRBD2. The CDR3 has 14 residues. Looked up from germline, CDR1 is SGHTA and CDR2 is FQGNSA. V lost 5 bases and J lost 7; bases outside the gene matches: 11. CDR3 sequence (DNA): TGTGCCAGCAGCCCAAGACTAGCTGCGGAAGAGCAGTACTTC. Translation gives CASSPRLAAEEQYF.

This chain links TRBV19 with TRBJ2-7; perhaps D is TRBD1 or TRBD2 (5 bases each). This CDR3 has 15 residues. Germline V gives CDR1 LNHDA, CDR2 SQIVND (reference sequence). V was cut by 1 base and J by 0 bases, with 10 bases left in between. The DNA of the CDR3 is TGTGCCAGTAGTATAGTTGGGGGAGTCTCCTACGAGCAGTACTTC. Translated: CASSIVGGVSYEQYF.

The chain uses TRBV18 and TRBJ1-3; D gene uncertain. CDR1 is KGHSH, CDR2 LQKENI, per germline. CDR3 length: 15 amino acids. The ends were cut back, 3 bases at V and 0 bases at J, with 9 bases in the middle. The CDR3 DNA reads TGTGCCAGCTCACCGGATTTAAACTCTGGAAACACCATATATTTT. Protein: CASSPDLNSGNTIYF. Variable domain in full (rest from reference TRBV18 and TRBJ1-3): NAGVMQNPRHLVRRRGQEARLRCSPMKGHSHVYWYRQLPEEGLKFMVYLQKENIIDESGMPKERFSAEFPKEGPSILRIQQVVRGDSAAYFCASSPDLNSGNTIYFGEGSWLTVV.

The rearrangement uses TRBV28 and TRBJ2-7; tentative D call: TRBD2 (5 bases). Germline V CDR1 and CDR2: MDHEN, SYDVKM. Trimming removed 5 bases from V and 0 bases from J, with 14 bases in between. The CDR3 runs 15 residues. The CDR3 here is CASSPHTGSSYEQYF. The CDR3 nucleotides read TGTGCCAGCAGTCCCCATACTGGGAGCTCCTACGAGCAGTACTTC.

The chain employs TRBV12-3 or TRBV12-4 and TRBJ2-5, with D maybe TRBD2 (6 bases). Trimming took 4 bases from V and 4 from J, leaving 7 bases between them. The CDR3 totals 12 residues. The CDR3 reads CASSSEGETQYF. In DNA form, the CDR3 reads TGTGCCAGCAGTTCGGAGGGAGAGACCCAGTACTTC.

This chain links TRBV7-9 with TRBJ1-2, with 7 bases identical to TRBD1. Per the germline V gene, CDR1 is SEHNR and CDR2 is FQNEAQ (reference sequence). CDR3 length equals 13 residues. J lost 7 bases, V lost 0 bases, and 2 bases had no gene match. The CDR3 loop reads CASSLAAGGGYTF. Written as DNA, the CDR3 is TGTGCCAGCAGCTTAGCGGCAGGGGGTGGCTACACCTTC.

The chain recombines TRBV9 with TRBJ1-3; tentative D call: TRBD1 (5 bases). CDR3 size: 13 residues. Looked up from germline, CDR1 is SGDLS and CDR2 is YYNGEE. The ends were cut back, 0 bases at V and 8 bases at J, with 9 bases in the middle. CDR3 in amino acids: CASSVEGVDTIYF. The CDR3 DNA reads TGTGCCAGCAGCGTAGAAGGGGTGGACACCATATATTTT.

The chain recombines TRBV7-9 with TRBJ2-1; D unresolved. Trimming cost V 2 bases and J 8 bases, with 10 bases left between them. The V gene's germline CDR1 is SEHNR and CDR2 FQNEAQ (reference sequence). The CDR3 runs to 13 residues. CDR3 sequence (DNA): TGTGCCAGCAGCTTATTCCTCCCGGATGAGCAGTTCTTC. This translates into CASSLFLPDEQFF.

The J gene is TRBJ2-2, the V gene TRBV2; D possibly uses TRBD1 or TRBD2 (5 bases each). The CDR3 covers 16 residues. Germline CDR1 and CDR2: SNHLY and FYNNEI. V was trimmed by 7 bases and J by 4 bases, leaving 19 bases between them. The CDR3 here is CASKPGRFAGTGELFF. As DNA, the CDR3 is TGTGCCAGCAAACCGGGGCGGTTCGCGGGCACCGGGGAGCTGTTTTTT.

The rearrangement links TRBV12-3 or TRBV12-4 to TRBJ1-1; D is uncertain. Trimming shortened V by 7 bases and J by 0 bases, and 6 bases separated the two germline ends. The CDR3 runs 12 residues. CDR3 sequence reads: CASTQVNTEAFF. CDR3 in DNA: TGTGCCAGCACTCAGGTGAACACTGAAGCTTTCTTT.